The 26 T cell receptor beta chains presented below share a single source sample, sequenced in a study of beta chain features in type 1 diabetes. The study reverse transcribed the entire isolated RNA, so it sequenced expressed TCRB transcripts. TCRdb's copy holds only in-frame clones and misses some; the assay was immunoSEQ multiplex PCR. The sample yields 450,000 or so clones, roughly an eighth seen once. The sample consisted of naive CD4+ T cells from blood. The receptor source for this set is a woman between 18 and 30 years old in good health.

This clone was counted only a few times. CDR3 sequence: CASSLRDSRDTQYF. DNA for the CDR3: TGCGCCAGCAGCCTAAGGGACAGTCGGGATACGCAGTATTTT. The chain has TRBV4-1 and TRBJ2-3; 7 bases agree with TRBD1. This CDR3 comprises 14 residues. V gave up 4 bases and J gave up 6 bases; unmatched junction bases: 7. Germline V gene sequence: CDR1 MGHRA, CDR2 YSYEKL.

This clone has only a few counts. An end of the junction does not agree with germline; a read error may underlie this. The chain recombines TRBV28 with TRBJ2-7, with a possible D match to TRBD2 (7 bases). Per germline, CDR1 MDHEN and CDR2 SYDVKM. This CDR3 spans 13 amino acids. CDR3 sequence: CASSQTSRLGGDF. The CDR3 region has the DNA TGTGCCAGCAGCCAGACTAGCAGACTAGGGGGGGACTTC.

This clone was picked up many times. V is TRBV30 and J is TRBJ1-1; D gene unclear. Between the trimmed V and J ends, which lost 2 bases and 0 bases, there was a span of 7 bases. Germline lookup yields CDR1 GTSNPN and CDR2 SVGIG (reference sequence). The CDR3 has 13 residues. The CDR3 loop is CAWSPNMNTEAFF. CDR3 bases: TGTGCCTGGAGTCCGAACATGAACACTGAAGCTTTCTTT. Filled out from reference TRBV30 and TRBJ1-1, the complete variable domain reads SQTIHQWPATLVQPVGSPLSLECTVEGTSNPNLYWYRQAAGRGLQLLFYSVGIGQISSEVPQNLSASRPQDRQFILSSKKLLLSDSGFYLCAWSPNMNTEAFFGQGTRLTVV.

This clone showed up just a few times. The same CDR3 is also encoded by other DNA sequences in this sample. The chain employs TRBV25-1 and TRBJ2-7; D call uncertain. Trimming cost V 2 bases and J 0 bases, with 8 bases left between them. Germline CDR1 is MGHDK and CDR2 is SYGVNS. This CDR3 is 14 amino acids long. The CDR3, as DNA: TGTGCCAGCAGTGAACAGGAGAGCTCCTACGAGCAGTACTTC. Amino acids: CASSEQESSYEQYF.

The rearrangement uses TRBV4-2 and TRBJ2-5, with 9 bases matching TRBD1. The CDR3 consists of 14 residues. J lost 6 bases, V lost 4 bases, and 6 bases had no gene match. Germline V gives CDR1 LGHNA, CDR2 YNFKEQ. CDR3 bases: TGTGCCAGCAGCCCAGGGACAGGGAAGAAGACCCAGTACTTC. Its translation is CASSPGTGKKTQYF.

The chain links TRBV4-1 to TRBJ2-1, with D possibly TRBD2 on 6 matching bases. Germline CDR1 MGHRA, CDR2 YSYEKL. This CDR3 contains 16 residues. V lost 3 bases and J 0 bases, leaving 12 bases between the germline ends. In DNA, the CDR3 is TGCGCCAGCAGCCAGCCACTAGCCAGCTCCTACAATGAGCAGTTCTTC. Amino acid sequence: CASSQPLASSYNEQFF.

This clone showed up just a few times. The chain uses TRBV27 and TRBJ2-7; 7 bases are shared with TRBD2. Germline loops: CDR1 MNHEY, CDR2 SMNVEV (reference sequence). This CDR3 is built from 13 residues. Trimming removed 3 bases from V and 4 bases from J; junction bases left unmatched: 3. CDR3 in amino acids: CASSLREGYEQYV. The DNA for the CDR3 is TGTGCCAGCAGTTTGAGGGAGGGATACGAGCAGTACGTC.

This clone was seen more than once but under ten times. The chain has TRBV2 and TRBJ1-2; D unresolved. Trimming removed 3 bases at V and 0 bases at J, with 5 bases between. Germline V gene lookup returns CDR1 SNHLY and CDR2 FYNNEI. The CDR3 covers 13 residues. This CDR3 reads CASSEHTNYGYTF. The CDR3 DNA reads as TGTGCCAGCAGTGAGCACACTAACTATGGCTACACCTTC.

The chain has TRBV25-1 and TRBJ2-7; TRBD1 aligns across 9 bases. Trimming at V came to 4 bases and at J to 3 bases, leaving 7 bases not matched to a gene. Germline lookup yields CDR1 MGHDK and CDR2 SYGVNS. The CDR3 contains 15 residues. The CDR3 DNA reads TGTGCCAGCAGTGTCGGCGGGACAGGGCTCTACGAGCAGTACTTC. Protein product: CASSVGGTGLYEQYF.

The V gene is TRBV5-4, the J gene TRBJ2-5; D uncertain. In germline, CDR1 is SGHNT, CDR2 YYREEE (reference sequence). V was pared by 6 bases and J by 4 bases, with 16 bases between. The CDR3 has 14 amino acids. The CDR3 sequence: CASTSVWGGETQYF. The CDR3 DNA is TGTGCCAGCACCTCCGTGTGGGGTGGAGAGACCCAGTACTTC. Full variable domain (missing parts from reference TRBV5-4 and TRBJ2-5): ETGVTQSPTHLIKTRGQQVTLRCSSQSGHNTVSWYQQALGQGPQFIFQYYREEENGRGNFPPRFSGLQFPNYSSELNVNALELDDSALYLCASTSVWGGETQYFGPGTRLLVL.

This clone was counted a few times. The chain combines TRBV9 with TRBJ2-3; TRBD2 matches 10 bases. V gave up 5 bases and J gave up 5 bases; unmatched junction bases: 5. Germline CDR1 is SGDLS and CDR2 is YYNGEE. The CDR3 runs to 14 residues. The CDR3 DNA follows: TGTGCCAGCAGTCTAGCGGGGGTGGGAGATACGCAGTATTTT. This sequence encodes CASSLAGVGDTQYF.

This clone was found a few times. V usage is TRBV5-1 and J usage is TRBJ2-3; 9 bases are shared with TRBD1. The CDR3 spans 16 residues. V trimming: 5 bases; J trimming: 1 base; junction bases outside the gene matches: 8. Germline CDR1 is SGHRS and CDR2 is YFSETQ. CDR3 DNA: TGCGCCAGCAGGGCTGGACAGGGGATTCGCACAGATACGCAGTATTTT. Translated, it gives CASRAGQGIRTDTQYF. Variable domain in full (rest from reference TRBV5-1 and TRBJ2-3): KAGVTQTPRYLIKTRGQQVTLSCSPISGHRSVSWYQQTPGQGLQFLFEYFSETQRNKGNFPGRFSGRQFSNSRSEMNVSTLELGDSALYLCASRAGQGIRTDTQYFGPGTRLTVL.

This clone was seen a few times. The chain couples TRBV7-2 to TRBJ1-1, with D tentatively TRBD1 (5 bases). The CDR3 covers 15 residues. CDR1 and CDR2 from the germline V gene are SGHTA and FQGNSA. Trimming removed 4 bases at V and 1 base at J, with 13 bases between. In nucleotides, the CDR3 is TGTGCCAGCAGCTCCGCCGACAGACCGAACACTGAAGCTTTCTTT. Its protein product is CASSSADRPNTEAFF.

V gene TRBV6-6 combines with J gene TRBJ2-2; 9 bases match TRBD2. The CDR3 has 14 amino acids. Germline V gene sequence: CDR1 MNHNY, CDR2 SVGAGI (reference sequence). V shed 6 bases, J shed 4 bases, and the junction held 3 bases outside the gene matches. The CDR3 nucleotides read TGTGCCAGCAGCCAACTAGCGGGCACCGGGGAGCTGTTTTTT. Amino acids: CASSQLAGTGELFF.

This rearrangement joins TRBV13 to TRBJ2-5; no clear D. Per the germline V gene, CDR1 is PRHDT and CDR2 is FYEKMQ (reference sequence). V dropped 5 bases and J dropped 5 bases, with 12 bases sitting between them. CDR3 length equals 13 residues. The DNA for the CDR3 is TGTGCCAGCAGCCCCGACCGGCGGGAGACCCAGTACTTC. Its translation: CASSPDRRETQYF. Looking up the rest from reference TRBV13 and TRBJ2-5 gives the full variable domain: AAGVIQSPRHLIKEKRETATLKCYPIPRHDTVYWYQQGPGQDPQFLISFYEKMQSDKGSIPDRFSAQQFSDYHSELNMSSLELGDSALYFCASSPDRRETQYFGPGTRLLVL.

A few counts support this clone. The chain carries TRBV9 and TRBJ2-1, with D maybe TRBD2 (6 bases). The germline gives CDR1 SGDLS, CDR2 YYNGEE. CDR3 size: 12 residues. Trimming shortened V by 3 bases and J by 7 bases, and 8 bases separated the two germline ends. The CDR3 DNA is TGTGCCAGCAGCGCTGCGGGGAATGAGCAGTTCTTC. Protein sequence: CASSAAGNEQFF.

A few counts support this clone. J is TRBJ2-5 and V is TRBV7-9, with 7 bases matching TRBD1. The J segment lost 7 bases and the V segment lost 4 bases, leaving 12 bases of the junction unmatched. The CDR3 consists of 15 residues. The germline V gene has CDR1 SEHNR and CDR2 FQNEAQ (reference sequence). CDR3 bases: TGTGCCAGCAGCTCCGACGAGGGACAGAGGGGGACCCAGTACTTC. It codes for CASSSDEGQRGTQYF. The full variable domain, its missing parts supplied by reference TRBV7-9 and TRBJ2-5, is DTGVSQNPRHKITKRGQNVTFRCDPISEHNRLYWYRQTLGQGPEFLTYFQNEAQLEKSRLLSDRFSAERPKGSFSTLEIQRTEQGDSAMYLCASSSDEGQRGTQYFGPGTRLLVL.

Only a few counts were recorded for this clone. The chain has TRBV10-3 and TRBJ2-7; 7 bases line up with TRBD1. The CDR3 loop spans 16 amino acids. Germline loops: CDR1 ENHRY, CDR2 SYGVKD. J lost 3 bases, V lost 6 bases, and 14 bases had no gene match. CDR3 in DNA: TGTGCCATCAGCCCGGGACAGACATCTCCTAGCTACGAGCAGTACTTC. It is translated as CAISPGQTSPSYEQYF.

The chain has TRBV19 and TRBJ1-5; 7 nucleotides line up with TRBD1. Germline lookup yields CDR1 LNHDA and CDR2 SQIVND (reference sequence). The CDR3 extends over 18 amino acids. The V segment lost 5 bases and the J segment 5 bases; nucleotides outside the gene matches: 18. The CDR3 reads CASSVTFIRGDSYQPQHF. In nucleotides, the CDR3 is TGTGCCAGTAGTGTTACCTTTATTCGAGGGGACAGCTATCAGCCCCAGCATTTT. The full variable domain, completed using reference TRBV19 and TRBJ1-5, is DGGITQSPKYLFRKEGQNVTLSCEQNLNHDAMYWYRQDPGQGLRLIYYSQIVNDFQKGDIAEGYSVSREKKESFPLTVTSAQKNPTAFYLCASSVTFIRGDSYQPQHFGDGTRLSIL.

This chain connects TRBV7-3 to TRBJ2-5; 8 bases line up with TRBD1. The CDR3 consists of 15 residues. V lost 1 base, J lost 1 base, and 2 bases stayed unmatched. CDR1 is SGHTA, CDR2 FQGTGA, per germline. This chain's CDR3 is CASSLIGTGQETQYF. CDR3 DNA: TGTGCCAGCAGCTTAATCGGGACAGGCCAAGAGACCCAGTACTTC.

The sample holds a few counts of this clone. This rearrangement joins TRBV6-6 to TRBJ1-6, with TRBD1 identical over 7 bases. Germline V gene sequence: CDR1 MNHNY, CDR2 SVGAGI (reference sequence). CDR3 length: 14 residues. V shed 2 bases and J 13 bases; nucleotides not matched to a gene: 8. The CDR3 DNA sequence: TGTGCCAGCAGTTACAGCAGGGGGGTTTGGCCCCTCCACTTT. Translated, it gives CASSYSRGVWPLHF.

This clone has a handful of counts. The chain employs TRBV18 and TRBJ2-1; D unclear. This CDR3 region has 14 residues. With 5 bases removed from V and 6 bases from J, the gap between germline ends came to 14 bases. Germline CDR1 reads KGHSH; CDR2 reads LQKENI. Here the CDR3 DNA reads TGTGCCAGCTCAACCACCGTCATGGGCAATGAGCAGTTCTTC. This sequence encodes CASSTTVMGNEQFF. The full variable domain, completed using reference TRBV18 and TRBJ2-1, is NAGVMQNPRHLVRRRGQEARLRCSPMKGHSHVYWYRQLPEEGLKFMVYLQKENIIDESGMPKERFSAEFPKEGPSILRIQQVVRGDSAAYFCASSTTVMGNEQFFGPGTRLTVL.

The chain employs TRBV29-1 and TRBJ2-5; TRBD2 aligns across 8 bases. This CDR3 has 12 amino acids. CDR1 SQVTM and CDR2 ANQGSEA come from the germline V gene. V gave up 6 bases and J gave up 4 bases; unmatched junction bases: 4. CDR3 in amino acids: CSVNGGAETQYF. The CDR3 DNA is TGCAGCGTCAACGGGGGGGCAGAGACCCAGTACTTC. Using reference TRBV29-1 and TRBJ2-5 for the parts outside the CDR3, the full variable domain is SAVISQKPSRDICQRGTSLTIQCQVDSQVTMMFWYRQQPGQSLTLIATANQGSEATYESGFVIDKFPISRPNLTFSTLTVSNMSPEDSSIYLCSVNGGAETQYFGPGTRLLVL.

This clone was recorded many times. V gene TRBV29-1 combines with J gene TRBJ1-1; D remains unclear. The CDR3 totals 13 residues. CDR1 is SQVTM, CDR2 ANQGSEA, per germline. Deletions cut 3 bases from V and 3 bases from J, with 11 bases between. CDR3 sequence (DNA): TGCAGCGTTGAGGAGGCCGTGGACACTGAAGCTTTCTTT. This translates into CSVEEAVDTEAFF.

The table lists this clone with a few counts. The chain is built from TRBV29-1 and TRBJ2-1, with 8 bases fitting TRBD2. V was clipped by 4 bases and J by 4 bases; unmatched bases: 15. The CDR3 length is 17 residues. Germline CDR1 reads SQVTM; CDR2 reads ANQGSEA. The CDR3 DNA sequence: TGCAGCGTTGGGCTTCATCCGGGACTAGGGGGTTACAATGAGCAGTTCTTC. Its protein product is CSVGLHPGLGGYNEQFF.

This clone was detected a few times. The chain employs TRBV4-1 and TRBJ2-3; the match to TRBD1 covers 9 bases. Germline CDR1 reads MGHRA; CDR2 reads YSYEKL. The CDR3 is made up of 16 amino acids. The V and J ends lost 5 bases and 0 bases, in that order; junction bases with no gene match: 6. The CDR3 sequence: CASSSPGTGSTDTQYF. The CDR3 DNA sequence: TGCGCCAGCAGCAGTCCCGGGACAGGGAGCACAGATACGCAGTATTTT.